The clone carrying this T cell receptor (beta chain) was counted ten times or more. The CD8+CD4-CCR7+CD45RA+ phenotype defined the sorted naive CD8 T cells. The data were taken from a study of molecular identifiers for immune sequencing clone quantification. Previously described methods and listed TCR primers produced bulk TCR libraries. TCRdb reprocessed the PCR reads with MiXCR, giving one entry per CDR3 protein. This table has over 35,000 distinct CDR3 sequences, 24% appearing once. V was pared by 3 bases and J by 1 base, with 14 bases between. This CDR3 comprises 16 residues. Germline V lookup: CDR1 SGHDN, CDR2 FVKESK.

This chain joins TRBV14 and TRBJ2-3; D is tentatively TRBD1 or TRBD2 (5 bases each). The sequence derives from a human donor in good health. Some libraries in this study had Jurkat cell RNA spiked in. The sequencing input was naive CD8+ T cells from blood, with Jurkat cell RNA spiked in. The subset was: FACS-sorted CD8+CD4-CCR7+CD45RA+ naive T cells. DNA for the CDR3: TGTGCCAGCAGCCAGGTCGGGGCCAGCGGCACAGATACGCAGTATTTT. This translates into CASSQVGASGTDTQYF.